This passage covers 32 T cell receptor beta chains from one sample sequenced in a study of blood T cells in healthy people across ages. A second PCR, run for about 7 to 11 cycles, used a sample-barcoded 5' primer plus a J-beta primer mix. TCRdb passed the 5' RACE reads through MiXCR, listing each CDR3 protein once. The sample includes 600,000 to 800,000 distinct CDR3 sequences, more than 45% seen only once; the top ten take roughly 13%. The sequencing input was blood. These receptors originate from a woman aged 80 or over in good health.

The J gene is TRBJ1-5, the V gene TRBV6-1; 7 bases are shared with TRBD1. The CDR3 length is 17 residues. Germline V gives CDR1 MNHNS, CDR2 SASEGT. Trimming removed 0 bases from V and 4 bases from J; junction bases left unmatched: 9. CDR3 sequence reads: CASSEALYRGSNQPQHF. CDR3 coding DNA: TGTGCCAGCAGTGAAGCGCTTTACAGGGGTAGTAATCAGCCCCAGCATTTT.

The chain links TRBV29-1 to TRBJ1-1; D remains unclear. The germline V gene encodes CDR1 SQVTM and CDR2 ANQGSEA. The CDR3 extends over 12 amino acids. V dropped 7 bases and J dropped 7 bases, with 16 bases sitting between them. The CDR3 reads CSGRLSRDEAFF. The CDR3 DNA reads TGCAGCGGTCGATTGAGTAGAGATGAAGCTTTCTTT.

This clonotype has a count of ten or more. The chain has TRBV3-1 and TRBJ2-7; no definite D call. V gave up 1 base and J gave up 2 bases, with 9 bases separating them. This CDR3 spans 14 amino acids. Looked up from germline, CDR1 is LGHDT and CDR2 is YNNKEL (reference sequence). The CDR3 loop is CASSQVAGPYEQYF. In nucleotides, the CDR3 is TGTGCCAGCAGCCAAGTCGCCGGCCCCTACGAGCAGTACTTC.

The rearrangement links TRBV7-2 to TRBJ2-3, with 13 bases identical to TRBD2. The CDR3 is made up of 15 amino acids. Germline V gene sequence: CDR1 SGHTA, CDR2 FQGNSA. Losses at the gene ends were 4 bases for V and 5 bases for J; bases not matched to a gene: 3. The CDR3, as DNA: TGTACCAGCAGCTCCTGGACTAGCGGGGGAGATACGCAGTATTTT. Translation: CTSSSWTSGGDTQYF.

Only one count was recorded for this clonotype. A much more abundant neighbour one base away suggests this may be a read error. The J gene is TRBJ2-1, the V gene TRBV5-1; 9 bases line up with TRBD2. The V and J ends lost 5 bases and 7 bases, in that order; junction bases with no gene match: 10. Germline CDR1 is SGHRS and CDR2 is YFSETQ. The CDR3 extends over 15 amino acids. The CDR3 loop is CASRDLAGARNEQFF. The CDR3 bases are TGCGCCAGCAGAGATTTAGCGGGAGCGAGGAATGAGCAGTTCTTC.

This chain uses TRBV20-1 with TRBJ2-1, with 13 bases fitting TRBD2. This CDR3 has 14 residues. Germline V gene sequence: CDR1 DFQATT, CDR2 SNEGSKA (reference sequence). V gave up 2 bases and J gave up 7 bases; unmatched junction bases: 2. The CDR3 nucleotides read TGCAGTGCTAGACGGACTAGCGGGAGAAATGAGCAGTTCTTC. This translates into CSARRTSGRNEQFF.

The chain carries TRBV20-1 and TRBJ2-1, with TRBD2 identical over 7 bases. This CDR3 spans 11 amino acids. Trimming removed 7 bases from V and 9 bases from J; junction bases left unmatched: 6. The germline V gene encodes CDR1 DFQATT and CDR2 SNEGSKA (reference sequence). Written as DNA, the CDR3 is TGCAGTGGAGAGCGGGAAAGTGAGCAGTTCTTC. Protein sequence: CSGERESEQFF.

This clonotype was seen only once. The chain combines TRBV27 with TRBJ2-7; TRBD1 might be the D (5 bases). The V gene lost 5 bases and the J gene lost 2 bases, with 13 bases spanning the gap. This CDR3 comprises 14 residues. CDR1 MNHEY and CDR2 SMNVEV come from the germline V gene (reference sequence). The CDR3 DNA is TGTGCCAGCAGTCCTACGACAGTTCCCTACGAGCAGTACTTC. Translating it yields CASSPTTVPYEQYF.

The CDR3 spells CASREGGNTGELFF. The CDR3 DNA reads as TGTGCCAGCAGGGAAGGAGGGAACACCGGGGAGCTGTTTTTT. The V and J genes are TRBV28 and TRBJ2-2; D is perhaps TRBD2 (5 bases). The CDR3 contains 14 residues. CDR1 is MDHEN and CDR2 is SYDVKM in the germline V gene. V lost 6 bases and J lost 1, with 9 bases in between.

Points on this clonotype: A read error may be the cause here, since a much bigger clone is one base away. The chain carries TRBV2 and TRBJ2-4; the D call may be TRBD1 or TRBD2 (6 bases each). The V end lost 5 bases, the J end lost 0 bases, and 11 bases lay between the germline ends. Germline CDR1 SNHLY, CDR2 FYNNEI. The CDR3 spans 15 residues. CDR3 in DNA: TGTGCCAGCAGTCCCGGGGGCACAGCCAAAAACATTCAGTACTTC. Protein: CASSPGGTAKNIQYF.

This clonotype was recorded at least ten times. V is TRBV7-2 and J is TRBJ2-5, with a possible D match to TRBD1 (5 bases). CDR1 and CDR2 (germline): SGHTA, FQGNSA. The CDR3 is made up of 16 amino acids. V was shortened by 3 bases and J by 5 bases, with 19 bases between the two germline ends. CDR3 DNA sequence: TGTGCCAGCAGCTTTACAGGAAGAGGTGTGGACGAGACCCAGTACTTC. This translates into CASSFTGRGVDETQYF.

This clonotype was detected ten times or more. The chain carries TRBV27 and TRBJ1-1; 7 bases are a match to TRBD1. The CDR3 consists of 14 residues. The junction had 10 bases not matched to a gene; V was cut back by 6 bases and J by 6 bases. Germline V CDR1 and CDR2: MNHEY, SMNVEV (reference sequence). Written as DNA, the CDR3 is TGTGCCAGCAGCCCCGACAGGGATCCCTCTGAAGCTTTCTTT. It codes for CASSPDRDPSEAFF.

Ten or more counts support this clonotype. At one end, the junction sequence differs from germline, possibly due to a read error. The rearrangement joins TRBV29-1 to TRBJ2-5, with D unresolved. Germline CDR1 reads SQVTM; CDR2 reads ANQGSEA. The CDR3 sequence is 12 residues long. CDR3 residues: CSVEVGRETRYF. The CDR3 bases are TGCAGCGTTGAAGTCGGGCGCGAGACCCGGTACTTC.

This clonotype was picked up a small number of times. The junction and the germline gene differ at one end; a read error may be behind it. The J gene is TRBJ1-6, the V gene TRBV6-1, with TRBD1 as a possible D gene (5 bases). The CDR3 is made up of 16 amino acids. CDR1 is MNHNS and CDR2 is SASEGT in the germline V gene. CDR3 bases: TGTGCCAGCAGGGAAGATAGGGACGGTGATAATTCACCCCTCCACTTT. It yields the protein CASREDRDGDNSPLHF.

As regards this clonotype: This clone may be a read error of a much larger clone one base away. The chain couples TRBV6-2 or TRBV6-3 to TRBJ1-2, with 7 nucleotides matching TRBD1. The CDR3 runs to 16 residues. Germline CDR1 reads MNHEY; CDR2 reads SVGEGT. The trim removed 2 bases at V and 0 bases at J, leaving 6 bases unmatched. For the CDR3, the DNA is TGTGCCAGCAGTTACCCATCCGGGACAGCTAACTATGGCTACACCTTC. Protein sequence: CASSYPSGTANYGYTF.

This clonotype occurred many times. This rearrangement joins TRBV12-3 or TRBV12-4 to TRBJ1-4, with no clear D. Trimming pared 2 bases from V and 7 bases from J, leaving 17 bases between. This CDR3 contains 16 residues. CDR3 loop: CASSLPHGQGVEKLFF. The CDR3 nucleotides are TGTGCCAGCAGTTTACCCCACGGTCAAGGAGTTGAAAAACTGTTTTTT.

This clonotype was recorded many times. This chain joins TRBV5-1 and TRBJ2-1, with D perhaps TRBD1 (5 bases). Trimming took off 2 bases at V and 4 bases at J, with 10 bases between the two ends. CDR1 is SGHRS and CDR2 is YFSETQ in the germline V gene. The CDR3 covers 14 residues. In nucleotides, the CDR3 is TGCGCCAGCAGCTTTACAGACAGTTACAATGAGCAGTTCTTC. Amino acid sequence: CASSFTDSYNEQFF.

This clonotype was detected ten times or more. The rearrangement joins TRBV12-3 or TRBV12-4 to TRBJ2-4, with 11 bases that match TRBD2. Losses at the gene ends were 6 bases for V and 8 bases for J; bases not matched to a gene: 9. The CDR3 runs 15 residues. CDR3 in DNA: TGTGCCAGCAGCCCGGGACTAGCGGAAGTAGACATTCAGTACTTC. This translates into CASSPGLAEVDIQYF.

This clonotype appeared many times. The chain recombines TRBV7-9 with TRBJ2-3, with a possible D match to TRBD2 (5 bases). The CDR3 totals 14 residues. With 6 bases removed from V and 2 bases from J, the gap between germline ends came to 12 bases. Germline CDR1 and CDR2: SEHNR and FQNEAQ (reference sequence). CDR3 loop: CASRASGNTDTQYF. The CDR3 DNA sequence: TGTGCCAGCAGAGCGAGCGGAAACACAGATACGCAGTATTTT.

Comments on this clonotype: A much larger clone sits a single nucleotide away, making a read error possible. V gene TRBV12-3 or TRBV12-4 combines with J gene TRBJ2-3; 9 bases fit TRBD1. The tail of the sequence fits TRBJ1-4 better, so the J call may be wrong. CDR3 size: 14 residues. The CDR3 is CASLRTGENEKLFF. CDR3 bases: TGTGCCAGCCTGCGGACAGGGGAAAATGAAAAACTGTTTTTT.

This clonotype has only a few counts. This sequence joins TRBV2 and TRBJ2-4, with D possibly matching TRBD1 (6 bases). V lost 8 bases and J 7 bases, leaving 15 bases between the germline ends. This CDR3 has 13 residues. Germline lookup yields CDR1 SNHLY and CDR2 FYNNEI. The CDR3 DNA is TGTGCCAGCGTCGGCAGGGGAGTGAACATTCAGTACTTC. This gives the protein CASVGRGVNIQYF. The entire variable domain, with the rest obtained from reference TRBV2 and TRBJ2-4, is as follows: EPEVTQTPSHQVTQMGQEVILRCVPISNHLYFYWYRQILGQKVEFLVSFYNNEISEKSEIFDDQFSVERPDGSNFTLKIRSTKLEDSAMYFCASVGRGVNIQYFGAGTRLSVL.

The chain uses TRBV27 and TRBJ2-1; a possible D gene is TRBD2 (6 bases). The CDR3 totals 17 residues. Trimming took 5 bases from V and 6 from J, leaving 23 bases between them. The V gene's germline CDR1 is MNHEY and CDR2 SMNVEV (reference sequence). CDR3 coding DNA: TGTGCCAGCAGTCCTGCCCAGGGACTCCAGTTTATCAATGAGCAGTTCTTC. This codes for CASSPAQGLQFINEQFF.

CDR3 sequence: CASSVLGTRGTGELFF. The CDR3 DNA follows: TGTGCCAGCAGCGTGCTGGGGACTAGAGGCACCGGGGAGCTGTTTTTT. The J gene is TRBJ2-2, the V gene TRBV9; 8 bases fit TRBD2. This CDR3 has 16 residues. CDR1 and CDR2 from the germline V gene are SGDLS and YYNGEE. Trimming took 2 bases from V and 4 from J; bases not matched to a gene: 7.

This clonotype has just a few counts. This chain joins TRBV7-9 and TRBJ2-7; D is possibly TRBD1 (5 bases). This CDR3 contains 12 residues. Germline CDR1 reads SEHNR; CDR2 reads FQNEAQ (reference sequence). With 4 bases removed from V and 5 bases from J, the gap between germline ends came to 9 bases. The CDR3 is CASSYQGDEQYF. CDR3 bases: TGTGCCAGCAGCTACCAGGGCGACGAGCAGTACTTC.

The chain has TRBV7-9 and TRBJ2-1; weak D call: TRBD2 (6 bases). Germline loops: CDR1 SEHNR, CDR2 FQNEAQ (reference sequence). V lost 5 bases, J lost 3 bases, and 14 bases lay in between. The length of the CDR3 is 15 residues. The DNA for the CDR3 is TGTGCCAGCAGCCCCGCCCGGGAGTTCTACAATGAGCAGTTCTTC. Its translation is CASSPAREFYNEQFF.

The V and J genes are TRBV5-1 and TRBJ2-7; D perhaps matches TRBD2 (6 bases). The V end was cut by 0 bases, the J end by 10 bases, with 14 bases between. Germline V gene sequence: CDR1 SGHRS, CDR2 YFSETQ. CDR3 size: 13 residues. The CDR3 reads CASSLVTSGAQYF. The CDR3 nucleotides are TGCGCCAGCAGCTTGGTTACCTCGGGAGCCCAGTACTTC.

This chain uses TRBV5-1 with TRBJ2-1; D gene ambiguous. V lost 5 bases to trimming and J lost 9 bases, with 6 bases between them. Germline CDR1 reads SGHRS; CDR2 reads YFSETQ. The CDR3 sequence is 10 residues long. The CDR3 region is CASRGSEQFF. DNA for the CDR3: TGCGCCAGCAGGGGTTCTGAGCAGTTCTTC.

There are many counts of this clonotype. This chain uses TRBV12-3 or TRBV12-4 with TRBJ2-6; D remains unclear. V was clipped by 7 bases and J by 12 bases, with 13 bases between them. The CDR3 length is 12 residues. The CDR3 coding sequence is TGTGCCAGCAAACTCCAGGTTTCCGTCCTGACTTTC. Its translation: CASKLQVSVLTF.

This clonotype has ten or more counts. This chain joins TRBV5-1 and TRBJ2-1; D not resolved. Deletions cut 4 bases from V and 8 bases from J, with 10 bases between. Germline V gene sequence: CDR1 SGHRS, CDR2 YFSETQ. The CDR3 extends over 12 amino acids. The CDR3 DNA reads TGCGCCAGCAGCCCCCCTATGGATGAGCAGTTCTTC. Its translation: CASSPPMDEQFF. The full variable domain, in which reference TRBV5-1 and TRBJ2-1 provide the parts outside the CDR3, is KAGVTQTPRYLIKTRGQQVTLSCSPISGHRSVSWYQQTPGQGLQFLFEYFSETQRNKGNFPGRFSGRQFSNSRSEMNVSTLELGDSALYLCASSPPMDEQFFGPGTRLTVL.

V is TRBV30 and J is TRBJ1-2, with a weak D call TRBD1 (6 bases). This CDR3 has 13 amino acids. V lost 1 base to trimming and J lost 6 bases, with 12 bases between them. Germline CDR1 reads GTSNPN; CDR2 reads SVGIG (reference sequence). The CDR3 loop reads CAWSERTGHGYTF. The CDR3, as DNA: TGTGCCTGGAGTGAGAGAACAGGGCATGGCTACACCTTC.

This clonotype was counted many times. CDR3 region: CSVDLGWWNTEAFF. The DNA of the CDR3 is TGCAGCGTTGATTTGGGGTGGTGGAACACTGAAGCTTTCTTT. The J gene is TRBJ1-1, the V gene TRBV29-1, with D hard to call. Deletions cut 3 bases from V and 1 base from J, with 12 bases between. Germline lookup yields CDR1 SQVTM and CDR2 ANQGSEA. The CDR3 is 14 residues long.

This chain links TRBV7-9 with TRBJ2-1; 10 bases are shared with TRBD2. Germline V gene data show CDR1 as SEHNR and CDR2 as FQNEAQ (reference sequence). The length of the CDR3 is 18 residues. V lost 5 bases, J lost 5 bases, and 15 bases stayed unmatched. The DNA of the CDR3 is TGTGCCAGCAGCCCAAAAATCCGCCTAGCGGGAGCCAACAATGAGCAGTTCTTC. Its translation: CASSPKIRLAGANNEQFF.